This T cell receptor beta chain is drawn from a study of blood T cells in healthy people across ages. Notes on the study in general: No conclusive comparison of naive versus antigen-experienced cells was possible with unsorted PBMCs.

Trimming stripped 6 bases from V and 2 bases from J, with 14 bases between. CDR1 and CDR2 (germline): MNHEY, SMNVEV (reference sequence). The CDR3 is 14 amino acids. Then a second PCR, running about 6 to 12 cycles, was carried out with a sample-barcoded 5' primer and a J-beta primer mix. A single record per CDR3 protein comes from TCRdb applying MiXCR to the 5' RACE reads. Among 1,300,000 or so distinct CDR3 sequences listed, approximately 59% were seen once. Notes on this clonotype: The antigen is undetermined.

Sequenced sample: blood. The chain combines TRBV27 with TRBJ2-7, with unresolved D. This clonotype was sampled from a man aged 18-30 years in good health. The chain's CDR3 is CASSDRAGAYEQYF. As DNA, the CDR3 is TGTGCCAGCAGCGACCGGGCAGGCGCCTACGAGCAGTACTTC.